This record covers a single TCR beta chain. CDR3 length: 14 residues. The V and J ends lost 3 bases and 9 bases, in that order; junction bases with no gene match: 9. CDR1 is SEHNR, CDR2 FQNEAQ, per germline (reference sequence). RNA in amounts of roughly 0.5 to 1 ug was reverse transcribed with random hexamers. Across 54 Vbeta and 13 Jbeta, TCR beta CDR3 was amplified with immunoSEQ multiplex PCR. TCRdb re-derived calls from the immunoSEQ multiplex PCR reads in MiXCR, one entry per CDR3 protein. This table has some 120,000 distinct CDR3 sequences, 85% to 95% appearing once. These data are taken from a study of CD8 T cells in Susac syndrome. It was negative isolation that provided the CD8+ and CD4+ T cells, whereas TEMRA cells were enriched by FACS.

This clonotype was obtained from a human donor with multiple sclerosis. The sequenced material came from CD8+ T cells from PBMCs. V gene TRBV7-9 combines with J gene TRBJ1-1; 8 bases fit TRBD1. CDR3 residues: CASSFQAGGVKAFF. CDR3 bases: TGTGCCAGCAGCTTTCAGGCAGGGGGCGTAAAAGCTTTCTTT.